This T cell receptor beta chain emerged from a study of blood T cells in healthy people across ages. The CDR3 has 14 residues. From germline, CDR1 is MNHEY and CDR2 SVGEGT. Germline trimming cut 2 bases from V and 10 bases from J; bases unmatched to any gene: 8. Then a second PCR, running about 7 to 11 cycles, was carried out with a sample-barcoded 5' primer and a J-beta primer mix. TCRdb called the 5' RACE reads again in MiXCR, with one record for every CDR3 protein. This repertoire shows more than 900,000 distinct CDR3 sequences, 25% to 35% found once; its top ten account for roughly 10%. This sample was shared with a second study, whose subject was T cells of mothers and their children. That publication notes: Nine systemically healthy Caucasian donors: three mothers, six children.

The receptor comes from a woman in her forties in good health. The sample taken for sequencing was blood. This chain joins TRBV6-2 or TRBV6-3 and TRBJ2-1, with 7 positions matching TRBD1. The CDR3, as DNA: TGTGCCAGCAGTTACGAGGGGGCCGTAAACGAGCAGTTCTTC. This encodes CASSYEGAVNEQFF.